This T cell receptor (beta chain) is from a study of cytomegalovirus exposure and HLA in healthy donors. The CDR3 spans 12 residues. V gave up 7 bases and J gave up 6 bases; unmatched junction bases: 8. Germline V lookup: CDR1 SQVTM, CDR2 ANQGSEA. Repertoires were generated with immunoSEQ multiplex PCR, while TCRdb's copy carries only in-frame clones and drops some. The data contain over 150,000 clones, 75% to 90% of them singletons. This clone has a single count. The rearrangement uses TRBV29-1 and TRBJ1-2; 7 bases map to TRBD1. The sequenced sample was PBMCs. The source is a man between 18 and 29 years old in good health and CMV-seropositive. The CDR3, as DNA: TGCAGCGGGCTCAGGGGGGCCAATGGCTACACCTTC. Protein sequence: CSGLRGANGYTF.